This T cell receptor beta chain was captured in a study of regulatory T cells in long-lasting Graves disease. For the study at large: Positivity for TSH receptor antibodies plus over 5 years of antithyroid drugs meant persistent Graves' disease.

Time point reported: persistent/refractory GD, antithyroid drugs over 5 years with positive TRAb. Generation of the TCR library employed RNA extracted from PBMCs. Library construction for TCR beta used iRepertoire HTBI primers and Arm-PCR of CDR3 regions. Original processing notes: The study identified 62 TRBV and some 15 TRBJ segments across samples. TCRdb recomputed calls from the multiplex PCR reads with MiXCR, one row per CDR3 protein. The V and J calls were determined by TCRdb, not by the authors. There are 650,000 to 700,000 distinct CDR3 sequences in the sample; around 30% occur only once, and 35% to 55% lies in the top ten. The specimen was peripheral blood mononuclear cells (PBMCs), collected when the disease was refractory, from a patient treated with antithyroid drugs. The sequence came from a female donor with Graves disease.

CDR3 residues: CSATGGGDLGQYF. The CDR3 DNA reads TGCAGTGCCACCGGGGGGGGAGACTTAGGGCAGTACTTC. The chain has TRBV20-1 and TRBJ2-7, with TRBD2 identical over 8 bases. The germline gives CDR1 DFQATT, CDR2 SNEGSKA (reference sequence). The CDR3 extends over 13 amino acids. J lost 9 bases, V lost 6 bases, and 13 bases had no gene match.